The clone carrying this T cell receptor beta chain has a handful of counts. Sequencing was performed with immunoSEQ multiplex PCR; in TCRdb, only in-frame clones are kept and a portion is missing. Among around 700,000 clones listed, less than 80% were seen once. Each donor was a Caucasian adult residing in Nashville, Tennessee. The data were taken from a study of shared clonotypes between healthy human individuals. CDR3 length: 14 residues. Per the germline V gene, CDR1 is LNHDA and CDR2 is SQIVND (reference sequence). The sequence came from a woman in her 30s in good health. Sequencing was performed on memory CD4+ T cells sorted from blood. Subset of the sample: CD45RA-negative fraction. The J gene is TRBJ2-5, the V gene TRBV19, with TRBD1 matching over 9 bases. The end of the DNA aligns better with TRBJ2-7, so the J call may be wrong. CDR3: CASSWDREGSEQYF. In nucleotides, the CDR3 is TGTGCCAGTAGTTGGGACAGGGAAGGCTCCGAGCAGTACTTC.